This T cell receptor beta chain originates from a study of blood T cell repertoires in COVID-19. Across the study: Both acute and convalescent COVID-19 samples were obtained from the United States, Italy and Spain. The analysed material was cDNA or gDNA that came from T cells, B-cell-depleted T cells, or PBMCs.

CDR3 length: 14 amino acids. V was pared by 3 bases and J by 5 bases, with 14 bases between. The germline gives CDR1 SGHNT, CDR2 YYREEE (reference sequence). Study processing details: Nucleated cell number was recorded as an estimate derived from reference gene primer amplification. Here immunoSEQ multiplex PCR was the method, and the copy in TCRdb shows in-frame clones only, minus some. The V and J calls and clone size were taken over from that table, and D and trimming were inferred from the DNA. The sample records 70,000 or so clones, approximately 90% being singletons. The chain recombines TRBV5-4 with TRBJ1-1, with a possible D match to TRBD1 (6 bases). The receptor was isolated from a human donor in a cohort sampled during active COVID-19. The sequenced sample was peripheral blood. CDR3 nucleotide sequence: TGTGCCAGCAGCTCAGGGGAAGTGAGGACTGAAGCTTTCTTT. Translated: CASSSGEVRTEAFF.